This section outlines one T cell receptor beta chain sequence together with its context. The antigen remains unidentified. Amplification of TCR beta CDR3 regions was performed using RNA transcripts as template. TCR CDR3 underwent first-round RT-PCR with the HTBI primer set. TCRdb independently ran MiXCR on the multiplex PCR reads; one entry per CDR3 protein. The sample lists over 650,000 distinct CDR3 sequences; roughly 15% were seen once. Germline V gives CDR1 SGHDT, CDR2 YYEEEE. The V and J ends lost 4 bases and 7 bases, in that order; junction bases with no gene match: 11. There are 17 residues in the CDR3. Hyperthyroidism, newly diagnosed and lasting under 2 months, affected patients aged 18 to 65. Isolation of PBMCs was performed on around 9.3 ml fresh peripheral blood. The sample is drawn from a study of T cells in Graves' hyperthyroidism and ophthalmopathy. Study-wide results and caveats: Researchers found most expanded thyroid clonotypes above 0.001 in blood as well.

The clonotype comes from a young man with Graves' hyperthyroidism. The V gene is TRBV5-6, the J gene TRBJ1-4; 12 nucleotides align to TRBD1. The sample taken for sequencing was blood. CDR3 in amino acids: CASSRPGQGAQGEKLFF. The CDR3 DNA is TGTGCCAGCAGCCGTCCGGGACAGGGGGCGCAGGGTGAAAAACTGTTTTTT.